This TCR beta chain was sequenced for a study of T cells after yellow fever vaccination. General study results and limits: The bulk population could contribute abundant contaminating clonotypes to FACS-sorted repertoires. Researchers report a weaker secondary response that nonetheless peaked faster, day 5 versus 15.

TCR cDNA was made by 5'RACE template switching, adding a universal primer site and UMIs. TCRdb re-analysed the 5' RACE reads in MiXCR, keeping a single row per CDR3 protein. There are fewer than 500,000 distinct CDR3 sequences in the sample; roughly a sixth occur only once, and roughly a sixth lies in the top ten. V lost 2 bases to trimming and J lost 6 bases, with 20 bases between them. The CDR3 has 17 residues. Germline V CDR1 and CDR2: MNHEY, SVGAGI. Turning to this clonotype: Antigen unknown.

Sequences were derived from PBMCs, sampled before the yellow fever booster vaccination. The origin of this receptor is a young man who received the YFV17D yellow fever vaccine. V and J are TRBV6-5 and TRBJ2-1, with D tentatively TRBD1 (6 bases). In nucleotides, the CDR3 is TGTGCCAGCAGTTACGCCCTACGACAGGCCATGAGCAATGAGCAGTTCTTC. Translating gives CASSYALRQAMSNEQFF.